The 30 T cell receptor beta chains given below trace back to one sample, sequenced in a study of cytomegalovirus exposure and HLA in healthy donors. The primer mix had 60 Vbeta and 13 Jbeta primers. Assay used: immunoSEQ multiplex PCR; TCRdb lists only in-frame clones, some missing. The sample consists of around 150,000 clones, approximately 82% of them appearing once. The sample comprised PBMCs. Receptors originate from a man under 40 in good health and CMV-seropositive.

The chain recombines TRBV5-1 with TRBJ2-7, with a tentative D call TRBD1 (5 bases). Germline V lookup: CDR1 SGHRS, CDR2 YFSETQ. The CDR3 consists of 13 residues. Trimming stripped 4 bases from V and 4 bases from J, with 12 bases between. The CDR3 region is CASSVRVGYEQYF. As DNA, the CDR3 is TGCGCCAGCAGCGTCAGGGTCGGGTACGAGCAGTACTTC.

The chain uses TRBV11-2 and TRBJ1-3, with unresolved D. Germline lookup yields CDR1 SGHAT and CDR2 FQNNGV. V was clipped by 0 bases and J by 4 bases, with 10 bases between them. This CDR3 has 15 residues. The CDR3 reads CASSLEAGDGNTIYF. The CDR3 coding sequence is TGTGCCAGCAGCTTAGAGGCGGGTGACGGAAACACCATATATTTT.

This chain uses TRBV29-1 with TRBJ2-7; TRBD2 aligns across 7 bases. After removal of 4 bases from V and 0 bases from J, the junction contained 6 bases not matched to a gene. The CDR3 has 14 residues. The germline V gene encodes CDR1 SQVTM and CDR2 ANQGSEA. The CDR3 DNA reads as TGCAGCGTTGGGGAGGGAGGTAGCTCCTACGAGCAGTACTTC. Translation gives CSVGEGGSSYEQYF.

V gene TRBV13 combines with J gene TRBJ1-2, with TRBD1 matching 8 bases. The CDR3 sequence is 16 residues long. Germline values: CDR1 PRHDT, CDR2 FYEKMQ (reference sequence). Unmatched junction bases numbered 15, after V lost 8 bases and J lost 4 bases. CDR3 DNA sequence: TGTGCCAGCCCTTATACCTGGACAGGGCAGCTCTATGGCTACACCTTC. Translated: CASPYTWTGQLYGYTF.

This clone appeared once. The DNA of the CDR3 is TGTGCCAGCAGTCGGGACAGCTCCTATGGCTACACCTTC. Translated, it gives CASSRDSSYGYTF. The chain employs TRBV6-5 and TRBJ1-2; TRBD1 aligns across 7 bases. Trimming removed 5 bases from V and 4 bases from J; junction bases left unmatched: 4. The CDR3 runs to 13 residues. Germline V CDR1 and CDR2: MNHEY, SVGAGI.

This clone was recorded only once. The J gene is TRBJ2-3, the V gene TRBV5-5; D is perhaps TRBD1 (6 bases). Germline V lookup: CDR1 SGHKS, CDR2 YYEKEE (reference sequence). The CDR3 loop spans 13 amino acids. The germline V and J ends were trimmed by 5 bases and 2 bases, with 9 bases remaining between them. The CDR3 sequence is CASRQGPTDTQYF. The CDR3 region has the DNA TGTGCCAGCAGACAGGGCCCCACAGATACGCAGTATTTT.

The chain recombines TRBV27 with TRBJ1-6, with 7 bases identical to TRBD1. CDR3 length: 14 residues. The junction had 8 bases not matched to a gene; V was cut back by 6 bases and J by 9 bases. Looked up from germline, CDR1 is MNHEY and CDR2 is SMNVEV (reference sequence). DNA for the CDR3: TGTGCCAGCAGCACGGGACAGAGGACTTCACCCCTCCACTTT. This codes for CASSTGQRTSPLHF.

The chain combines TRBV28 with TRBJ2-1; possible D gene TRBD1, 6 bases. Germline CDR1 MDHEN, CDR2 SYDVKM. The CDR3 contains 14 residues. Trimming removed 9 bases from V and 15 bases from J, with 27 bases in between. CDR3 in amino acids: CASGRNHRASDSFF. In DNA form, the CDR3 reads TGTGCCAGTGGCCGCAATCACAGGGCTTCCGACTCGTTCTTC.

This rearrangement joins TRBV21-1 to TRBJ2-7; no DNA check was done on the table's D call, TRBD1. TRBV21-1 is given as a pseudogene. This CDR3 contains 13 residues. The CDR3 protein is CASSRDNTYEQYF. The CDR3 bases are TGTGCCAGCAGCCGGGACAACACCTACGAGCAGTACTTC.

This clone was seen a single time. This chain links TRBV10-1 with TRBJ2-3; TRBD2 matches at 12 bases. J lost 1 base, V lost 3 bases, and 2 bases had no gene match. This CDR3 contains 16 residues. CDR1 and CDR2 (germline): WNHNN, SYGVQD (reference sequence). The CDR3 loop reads CASSDRTSGGTDTQYF. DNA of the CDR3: TGCGCCAGCAGTGATCGGACTAGCGGGGGCACAGATACGCAGTATTTT.

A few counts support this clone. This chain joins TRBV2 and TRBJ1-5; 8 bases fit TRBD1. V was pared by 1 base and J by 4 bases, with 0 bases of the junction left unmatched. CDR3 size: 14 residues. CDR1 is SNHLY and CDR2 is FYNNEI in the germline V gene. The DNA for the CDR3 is TGTGCCAGCAGTGAAGACAGGGGGAATCAGCCCCAGCATTTT. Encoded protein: CASSEDRGNQPQHF.

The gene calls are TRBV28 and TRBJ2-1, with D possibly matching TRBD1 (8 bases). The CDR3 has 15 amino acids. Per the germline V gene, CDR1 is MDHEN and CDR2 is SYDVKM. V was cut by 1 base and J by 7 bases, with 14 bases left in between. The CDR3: CASSLSSQGGNEQFF. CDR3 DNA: TGTGCCAGCAGTTTATCCTCACAGGGGGGGAATGAGCAGTTCTTC.

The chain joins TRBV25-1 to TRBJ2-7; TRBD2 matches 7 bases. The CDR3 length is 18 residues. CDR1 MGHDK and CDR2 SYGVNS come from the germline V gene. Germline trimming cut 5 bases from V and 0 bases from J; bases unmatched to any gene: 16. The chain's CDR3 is CASSPFGGAGRGSYEQYF. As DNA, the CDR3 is TGTGCCAGCAGTCCCTTCGGGGGAGCGGGACGGGGCTCCTACGAGCAGTACTTC.

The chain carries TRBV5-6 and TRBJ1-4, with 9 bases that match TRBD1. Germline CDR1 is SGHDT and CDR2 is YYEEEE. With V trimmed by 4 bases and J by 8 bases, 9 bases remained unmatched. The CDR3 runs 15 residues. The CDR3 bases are TGTGCCAGCAGCCCTCGGACAGGGGCACAAGAAAAACTGTTTTTT. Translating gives CASSPRTGAQEKLFF.

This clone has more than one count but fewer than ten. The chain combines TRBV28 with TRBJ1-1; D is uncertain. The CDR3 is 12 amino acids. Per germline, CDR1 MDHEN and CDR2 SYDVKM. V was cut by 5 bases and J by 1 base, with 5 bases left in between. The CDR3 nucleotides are TGTGCCAGCAGTGCCGGGAACACTGAAGCTTTCTTT. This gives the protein CASSAGNTEAFF.

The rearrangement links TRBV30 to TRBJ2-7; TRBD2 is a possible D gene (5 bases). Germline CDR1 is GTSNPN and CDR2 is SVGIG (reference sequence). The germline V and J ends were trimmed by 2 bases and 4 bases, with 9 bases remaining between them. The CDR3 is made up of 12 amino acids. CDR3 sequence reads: CAWSKRVYEQYF. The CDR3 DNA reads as TGTGCCTGGAGTAAGAGGGTATACGAGCAGTACTTC.

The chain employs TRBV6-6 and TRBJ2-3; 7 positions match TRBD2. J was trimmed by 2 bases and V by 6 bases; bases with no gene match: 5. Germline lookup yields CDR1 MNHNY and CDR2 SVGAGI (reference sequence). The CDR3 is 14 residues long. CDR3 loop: CASRGAGHTDTQYF. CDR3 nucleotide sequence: TGTGCCAGCAGAGGAGCGGGGCACACAGATACGCAGTATTTT.

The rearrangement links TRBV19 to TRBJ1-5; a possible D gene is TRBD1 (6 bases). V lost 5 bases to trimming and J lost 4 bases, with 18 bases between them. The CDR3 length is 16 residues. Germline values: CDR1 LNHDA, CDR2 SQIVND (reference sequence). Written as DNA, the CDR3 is TGTGCCAGTAGTGTTAACCGGGACAATGGTAATCAGCCCCAGCATTTT. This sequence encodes CASSVNRDNGNQPQHF.

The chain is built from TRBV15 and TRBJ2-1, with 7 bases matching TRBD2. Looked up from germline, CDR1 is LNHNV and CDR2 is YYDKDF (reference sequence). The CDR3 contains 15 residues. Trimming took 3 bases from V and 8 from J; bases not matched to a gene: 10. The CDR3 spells CATSRNSGSGYEQFF. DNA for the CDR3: TGTGCCACCAGCAGGAATAGCGGGTCGGGCTATGAGCAGTTCTTC.

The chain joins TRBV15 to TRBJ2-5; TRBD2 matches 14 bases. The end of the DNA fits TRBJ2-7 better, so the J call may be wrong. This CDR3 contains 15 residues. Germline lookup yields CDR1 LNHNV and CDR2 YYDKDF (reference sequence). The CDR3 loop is CATSSGTSGSYEQYF. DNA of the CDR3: TGTGCCACCAGCAGTGGGACTAGCGGGAGCTACGAGCAGTACTTC.

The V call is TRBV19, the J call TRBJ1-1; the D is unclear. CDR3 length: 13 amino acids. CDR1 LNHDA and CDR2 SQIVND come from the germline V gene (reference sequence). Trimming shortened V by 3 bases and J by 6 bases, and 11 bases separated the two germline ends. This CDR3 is CASSIERWAEAFF. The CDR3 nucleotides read TGTGCCAGTAGTATTGAGAGGTGGGCTGAAGCTTTCTTT. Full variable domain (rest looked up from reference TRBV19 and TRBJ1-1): DGGITQSPKYLFRKEGQNVTLSCEQNLNHDAMYWYRQDPGQGLRLIYYSQIVNDFQKGDIAEGYSVSREKKESFPLTVTSAQKNPTAFYLCASSIERWAEAFFGQGTRLTVV.

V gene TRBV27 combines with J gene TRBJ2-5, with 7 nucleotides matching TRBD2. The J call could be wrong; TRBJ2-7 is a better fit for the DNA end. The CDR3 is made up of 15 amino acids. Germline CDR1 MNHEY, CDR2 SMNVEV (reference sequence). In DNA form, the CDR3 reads TGTGCCAGCAGTCCAACTAGCGCGGGACTCTACGAGCAGTACTTC. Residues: CASSPTSAGLYEQYF.

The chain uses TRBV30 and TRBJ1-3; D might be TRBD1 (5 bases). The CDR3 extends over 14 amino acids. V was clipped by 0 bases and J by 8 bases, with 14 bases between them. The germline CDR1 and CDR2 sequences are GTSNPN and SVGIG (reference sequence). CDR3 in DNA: TGTGCCTGGAGTGTACCGGGGGGACTCTACACCATATATTTT. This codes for CAWSVPGGLYTIYF.

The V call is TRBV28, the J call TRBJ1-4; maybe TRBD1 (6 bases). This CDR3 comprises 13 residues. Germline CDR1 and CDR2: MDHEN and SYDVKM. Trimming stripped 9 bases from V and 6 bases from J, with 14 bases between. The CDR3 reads CASGGQLDEKLFF. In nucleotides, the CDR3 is TGTGCCAGTGGAGGACAGCTTGATGAAAAACTGTTTTTT.

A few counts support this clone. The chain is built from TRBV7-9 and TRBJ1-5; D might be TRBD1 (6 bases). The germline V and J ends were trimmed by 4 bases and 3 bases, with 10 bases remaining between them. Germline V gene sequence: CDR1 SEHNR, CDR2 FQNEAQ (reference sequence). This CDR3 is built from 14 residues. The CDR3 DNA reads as TGTGCCAGCAGCTCGAACAGGGACAATCAGCCCCAGCATTTT. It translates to CASSSNRDNQPQHF.

CDR3 amino acids: CASSLNGGLNNEQFF. Here the CDR3 DNA reads TGTGCCAGCAGCTTAAACGGGGGATTAAACAATGAGCAGTTCTTC. The chain uses TRBV7-3 and TRBJ2-1; D might be TRBD2 (6 bases). The CDR3 has 15 amino acids. V lost 1 base and J 5 bases, leaving 12 bases between the germline ends. Germline values: CDR1 SGHTA, CDR2 FQGTGA.

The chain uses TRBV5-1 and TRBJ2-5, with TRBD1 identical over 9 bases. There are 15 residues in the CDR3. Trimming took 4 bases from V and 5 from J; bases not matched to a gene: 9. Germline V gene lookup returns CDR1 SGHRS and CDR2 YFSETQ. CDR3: CASSRSGTGYETQYF. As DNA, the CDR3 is TGCGCCAGCAGCCGTTCCGGGACAGGGTACGAGACCCAGTACTTC. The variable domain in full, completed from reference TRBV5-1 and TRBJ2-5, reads KAGVTQTPRYLIKTRGQQVTLSCSPISGHRSVSWYQQTPGQGLQFLFEYFSETQRNKGNFPGRFSGRQFSNSRSEMNVSTLELGDSALYLCASSRSGTGYETQYFGPGTRLLVL.

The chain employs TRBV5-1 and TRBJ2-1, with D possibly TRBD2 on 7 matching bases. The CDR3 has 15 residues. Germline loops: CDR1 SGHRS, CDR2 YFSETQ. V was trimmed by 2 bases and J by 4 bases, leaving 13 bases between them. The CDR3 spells CASSFGGGSYNEQFF. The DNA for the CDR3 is TGCGCCAGCAGCTTTGGGGGGGGCAGTTACAATGAGCAGTTCTTC.

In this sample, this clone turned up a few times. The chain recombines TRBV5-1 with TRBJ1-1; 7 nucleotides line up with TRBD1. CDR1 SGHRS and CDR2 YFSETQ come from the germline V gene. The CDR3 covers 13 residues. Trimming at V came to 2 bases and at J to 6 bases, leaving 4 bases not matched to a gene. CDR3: CASSFGQDAEAFF. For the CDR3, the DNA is TGCGCCAGCAGCTTTGGACAGGACGCTGAAGCTTTCTTT.

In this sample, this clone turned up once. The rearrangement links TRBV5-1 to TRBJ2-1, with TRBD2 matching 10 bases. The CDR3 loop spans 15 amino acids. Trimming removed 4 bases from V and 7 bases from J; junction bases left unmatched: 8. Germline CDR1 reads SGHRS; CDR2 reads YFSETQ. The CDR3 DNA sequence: TGCGCCAGCAGCCCCCAAAGCGGGAGGGGGAATGAGCAGTTCTTC. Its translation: CASSPQSGRGNEQFF.